This T cell receptor (beta chain) was profiled in a study of blood T cells in healthy people across ages. The study, taken as a whole, reports: More naive CD4+ cells and higher diversity were found in long-lived than in aged donors. Correlation between TCR beta diversity and naive T cell percentage was strong. Unsorted PBMC input precluded a conclusive naive versus antigen-experienced comparison.

Points on this clonotype: Its antigen is still unknown. One junction end does not reproduce the germline sequence, and a read error may be involved.

With a J-beta primer mix and a sample-barcoded 5' primer, a second PCR ran about 7 to 12 cycles. Every cDNA was tagged by a template-switch adaptor with 12 random nucleotides. TCRdb used MiXCR to reprocess the 5' RACE reads, holding one entry per CDR3 protein. The table lists about 830,000 distinct CDR3 sequences, 55% to 75% of them singletons. This CDR3 region has 16 residues. Germline V CDR1 and CDR2: LGHNA, YSLEER. The clonotype was recovered from a man aged 25 to 45 in good health. The source material was blood. The chain has TRBV4-3 and TRBJ2-1, with no clear D. Written as DNA, the CDR3 is TGCGTCAGCAGCCAGCCCGGGCTAGGAGCGAACAATGAGCAGTTCTTC. Translation: CVSSQPGLGANNEQFF.